This T cell receptor (beta chain) was captured in a study of T cell repertoires in cytomegalovirus infection. About the research overall: Evidence of both CMV infection and a matching HLA type came from public TCR beta signatures.

One entry per CDR3 protein results from TCRdb running MiXCR on the reads. The sample has hundreds of thousands of distinct CDR3 sequences, around a third seen once. Regarding this clonotype: The antigen remains undetermined.

CDR3 length: 18 amino acids. Germline V lookup: CDR1 SEHNR, CDR2 FQNEAQ (reference sequence). Germline trimming cut 5 bases from V and 5 bases from J; bases unmatched to any gene: 17. The V and J genes are TRBV7-9 and TRBJ2-5; TRBD2 aligns across 10 bases. This TCR derives from a human donor in good health (CMV status not recorded). Some clones in this sample may be carry-over from other donors' samples. This sample comprised cultured PBMCs, obtained from culture after CMV antigen stimulation. CDR3 region: CASSPASGRAFKEETQYF. CDR3 DNA sequence: TGTGCCAGCAGCCCCGCCAGCGGGAGGGCCTTTAAAGAGGAGACCCAGTACTTC.